These 2 T cell receptor beta chains were all obtained from the same sample, sequenced in a study of blood T cell repertoires in COVID-19. TCRdb keeps only in-frame clones here, not all; method: immunoSEQ multiplex PCR. The sample lists 250,000 to 300,000 clones; approximately 87% were seen once. The specimen was peripheral blood. The receptors were gathered from a man aged 55 to 70 who had recovered from COVID-19.

This clone was detected only once. The V gene is TRBV27, the J gene TRBJ1-4; TRBD1 agrees at 7 bases. CDR1 and CDR2 from the germline V gene are MNHEY and SMNVEV (reference sequence). The ends lost 4 bases at V and 4 bases at J; junction bases unmatched: 9. This CDR3 is 16 amino acids long. CDR3 DNA: TGTGCCAGCAGTTACCGACAGGGATGGAATAATGAAAAACTGTTTTTT. Protein sequence: CASSYRQGWNNEKLFF. The variable domain in full, completed from reference TRBV27 and TRBJ1-4, reads EAQVTQNPRYLITVTGKKLTVTCSQNMNHEYMSWYRQDPGLGLRQIYYSMNVEVTDKGDVPEGYKVSRKEKRNFPLILESPSPNQTSLYFCASSYRQGWNNEKLFFGSGTQLSVL.

This clone came up a few times. The chain combines TRBV28 with TRBJ1-6; possible D gene TRBD1, 6 bases. The length of the CDR3 is 14 residues. V was shortened by 7 bases and J by 10 bases, with 17 bases between the two germline ends. Germline values: CDR1 MDHEN, CDR2 SYDVKM. The DNA for the CDR3 is TGTGCCAGCATTCTGGGGCAGGGGCCGTCACCCCTCCACTTT. It specifies CASILGQGPSPLHF.